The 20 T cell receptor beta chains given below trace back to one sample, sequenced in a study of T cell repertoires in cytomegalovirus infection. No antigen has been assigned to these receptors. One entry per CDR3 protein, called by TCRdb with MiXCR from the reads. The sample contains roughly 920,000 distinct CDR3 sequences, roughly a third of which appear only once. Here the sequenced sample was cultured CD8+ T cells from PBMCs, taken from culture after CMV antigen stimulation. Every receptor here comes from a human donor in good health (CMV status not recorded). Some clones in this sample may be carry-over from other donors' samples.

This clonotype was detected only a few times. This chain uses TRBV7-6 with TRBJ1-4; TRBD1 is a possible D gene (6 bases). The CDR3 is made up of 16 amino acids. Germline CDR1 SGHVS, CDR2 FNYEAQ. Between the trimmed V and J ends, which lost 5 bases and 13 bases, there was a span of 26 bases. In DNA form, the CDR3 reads TGTGCCAGCAGCCCCGGGGGAGTGCAAGGGGGGGTAAGACTGTTTTTT. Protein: CASSPGGVQGGVRLFF.

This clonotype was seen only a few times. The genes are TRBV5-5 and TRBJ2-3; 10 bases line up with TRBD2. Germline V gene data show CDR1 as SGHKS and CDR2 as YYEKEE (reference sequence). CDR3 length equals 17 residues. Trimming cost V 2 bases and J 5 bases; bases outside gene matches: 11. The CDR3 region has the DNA TGTGCCAGCAGCTTTCACTGGTCCGGGACTAGCGAAGATACGCAGTATTTT. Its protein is CASSFHWSGTSEDTQYF.

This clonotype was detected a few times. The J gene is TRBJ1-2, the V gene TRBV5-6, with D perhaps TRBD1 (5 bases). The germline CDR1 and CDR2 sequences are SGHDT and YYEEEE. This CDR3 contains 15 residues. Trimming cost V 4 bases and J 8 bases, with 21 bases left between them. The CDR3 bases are TGTGCCAGCAGCCCCGGGACTACCCTTTATTTCGGCTACACCTTC. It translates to CASSPGTTLYFGYTF. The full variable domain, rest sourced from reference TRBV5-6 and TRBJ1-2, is DAGVTQSPTHLIKTRGQQVTLRCSPKSGHDTVSWYQQALGQGPQFIFQYYEEEERQRGNFPDRFSGHQFPNYSSELNVNALLLGDSALYLCASSPGTTLYFGYTFGSGTRLTVV.

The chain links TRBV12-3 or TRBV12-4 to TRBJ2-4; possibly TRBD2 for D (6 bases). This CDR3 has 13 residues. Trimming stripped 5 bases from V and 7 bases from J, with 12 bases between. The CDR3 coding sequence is TGTGCCAGCAGTACGGGGGTAGGCAACATTCAGTACTTC. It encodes CASSTGVGNIQYF.

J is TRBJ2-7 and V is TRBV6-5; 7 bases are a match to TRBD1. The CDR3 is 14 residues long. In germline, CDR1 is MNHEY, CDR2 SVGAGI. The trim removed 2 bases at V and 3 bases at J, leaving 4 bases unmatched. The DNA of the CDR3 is TGTGCCAGCAGTTACGGAACAGGGGACTACGAGCAGTACGTC. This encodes CASSYGTGDYEQYV.

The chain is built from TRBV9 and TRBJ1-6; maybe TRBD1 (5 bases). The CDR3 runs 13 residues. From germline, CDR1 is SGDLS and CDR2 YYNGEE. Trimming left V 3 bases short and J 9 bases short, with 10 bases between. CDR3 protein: CASSGGDVSPLHF. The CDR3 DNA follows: TGTGCCAGCAGCGGGGGGGACGTTTCACCCCTCCACTTT.

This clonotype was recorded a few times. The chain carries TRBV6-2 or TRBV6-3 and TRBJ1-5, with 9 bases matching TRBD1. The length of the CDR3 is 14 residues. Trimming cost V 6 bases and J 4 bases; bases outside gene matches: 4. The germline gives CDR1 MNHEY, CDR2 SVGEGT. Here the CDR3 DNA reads TGTGCCAGCAGATCCGGGACAGGGAATCAGCCCCAGCATTTT. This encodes CASRSGTGNQPQHF.

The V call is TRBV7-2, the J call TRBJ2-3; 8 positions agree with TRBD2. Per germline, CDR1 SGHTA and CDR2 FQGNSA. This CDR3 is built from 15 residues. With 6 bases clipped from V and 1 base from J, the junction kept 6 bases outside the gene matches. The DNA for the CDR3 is TGTGCCAGCAGGGTGGGGCGGGGGGGCACAGATACGCAGTATTTT. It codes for CASRVGRGGTDTQYF.

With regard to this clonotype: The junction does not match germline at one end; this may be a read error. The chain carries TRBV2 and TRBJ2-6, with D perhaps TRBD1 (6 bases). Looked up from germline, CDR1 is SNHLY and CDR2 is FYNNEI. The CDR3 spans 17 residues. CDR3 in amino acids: CASSPGHTSSGANVLTF. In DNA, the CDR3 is TGTGCTAGCAGTCCGGGACACACAAGCTCTGGGGCCAACGTCCTGACTTTC.

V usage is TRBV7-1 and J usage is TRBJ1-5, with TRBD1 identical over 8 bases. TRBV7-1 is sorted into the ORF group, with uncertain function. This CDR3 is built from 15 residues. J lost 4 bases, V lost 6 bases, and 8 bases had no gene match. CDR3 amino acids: CASRAGTGRNQPQHF. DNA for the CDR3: TGTGCCAGCAGAGCCGGGACAGGACGAAATCAGCCCCAGCATTTT.

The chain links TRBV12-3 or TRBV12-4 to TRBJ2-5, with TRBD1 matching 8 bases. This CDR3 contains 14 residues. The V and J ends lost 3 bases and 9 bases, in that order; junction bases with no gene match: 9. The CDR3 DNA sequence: TGTGCCAGCAGTTTGCAGGGGGCGCGGGCGGCCCAGTACTTC. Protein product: CASSLQGARAAQYF.

The DNA for the CDR3 is TGCGCCAGCAGCTCCGGGGAGGGGGTCGTTTACGAGCAGTACGTC. Protein: CASSSGEGVVYEQYV. This chain connects TRBV5-1 to TRBJ2-7, with a weak D call TRBD2 (7 bases). This CDR3 is built from 15 residues. The germline CDR1 and CDR2 sequences are SGHRS and YFSETQ. With 3 bases removed from V and 4 bases from J, the gap between germline ends came to 17 bases.

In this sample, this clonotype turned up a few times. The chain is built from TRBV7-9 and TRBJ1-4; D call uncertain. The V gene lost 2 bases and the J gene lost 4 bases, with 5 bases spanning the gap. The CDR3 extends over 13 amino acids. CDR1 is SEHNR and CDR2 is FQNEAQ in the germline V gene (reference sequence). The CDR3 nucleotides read TGTGCCAGCAGCTTAATGGATAATGAAAAACTGTTTTTT. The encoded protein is CASSLMDNEKLFF. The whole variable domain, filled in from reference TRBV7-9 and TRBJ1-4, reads DTGVSQNPRHKITKRGQNVTFRCDPISEHNRLYWYRQTLGQGPEFLTYFQNEAQLEKSRLLSDRFSAERPKGSFSTLEIQRTEQGDSAMYLCASSLMDNEKLFFGSGTQLSVL.

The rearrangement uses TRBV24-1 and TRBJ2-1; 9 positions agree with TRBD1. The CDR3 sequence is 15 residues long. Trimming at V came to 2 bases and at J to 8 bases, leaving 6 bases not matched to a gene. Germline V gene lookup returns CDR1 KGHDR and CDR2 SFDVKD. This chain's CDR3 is CATSDSGQGLDEQFF. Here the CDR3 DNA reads TGTGCCACCAGTGATTCTGGACAGGGGTTGGATGAGCAGTTCTTC.

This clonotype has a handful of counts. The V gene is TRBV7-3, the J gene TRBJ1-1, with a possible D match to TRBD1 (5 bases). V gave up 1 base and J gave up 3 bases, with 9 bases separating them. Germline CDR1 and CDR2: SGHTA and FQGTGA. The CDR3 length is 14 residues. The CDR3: CASSLNLGDTEAFF. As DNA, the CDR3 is TGTGCCAGCAGCTTAAATTTGGGGGACACTGAAGCTTTCTTT. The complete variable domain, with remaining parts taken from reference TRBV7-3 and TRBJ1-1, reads GAGVSQTPSNKVTEKGKYVELRCDPISGHTALYWYRQSLGQGPEFLIYFQGTGAADDSGLPNDRFFAVRPEGSVSTLKIQRTERGDSAVYLCASSLNLGDTEAFFGQGTRLTVV.

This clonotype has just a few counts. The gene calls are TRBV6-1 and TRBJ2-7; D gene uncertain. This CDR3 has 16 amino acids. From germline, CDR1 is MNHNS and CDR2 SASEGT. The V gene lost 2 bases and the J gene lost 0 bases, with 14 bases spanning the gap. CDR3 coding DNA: TGTGCCAGCAGTGAATTTTCTATATTCAGCTCCTACGAGCAGTACGTC. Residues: CASSEFSIFSSYEQYV.

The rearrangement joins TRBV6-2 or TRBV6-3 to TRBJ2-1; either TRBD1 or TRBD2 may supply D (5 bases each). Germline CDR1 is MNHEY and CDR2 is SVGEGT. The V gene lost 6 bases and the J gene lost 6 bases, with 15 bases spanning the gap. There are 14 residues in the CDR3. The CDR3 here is CASSTTGTLNEQFF. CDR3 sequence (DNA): TGTGCCAGCAGCACGACTGGGACCCTCAATGAGCAGTTCTTC.

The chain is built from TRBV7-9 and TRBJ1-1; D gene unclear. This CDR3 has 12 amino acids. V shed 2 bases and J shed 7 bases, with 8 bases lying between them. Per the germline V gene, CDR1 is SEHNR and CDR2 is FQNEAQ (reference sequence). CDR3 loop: CASSLSPHEAFF. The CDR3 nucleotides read TGTGCCAGCAGCTTATCTCCTCATGAAGCTTTCTTT.

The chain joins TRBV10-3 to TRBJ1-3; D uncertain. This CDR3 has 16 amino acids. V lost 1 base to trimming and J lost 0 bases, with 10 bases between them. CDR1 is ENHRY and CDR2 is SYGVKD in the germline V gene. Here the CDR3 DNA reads TGTGCCATCAGTGAGTTTAGGAGCAACTCTGGAAACACCATATATTTT. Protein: CAISEFRSNSGNTIYF.

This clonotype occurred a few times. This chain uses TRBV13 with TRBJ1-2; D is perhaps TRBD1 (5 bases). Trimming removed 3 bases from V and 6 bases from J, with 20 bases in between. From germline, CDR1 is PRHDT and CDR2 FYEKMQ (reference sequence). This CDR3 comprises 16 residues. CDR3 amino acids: CASSLGPGDPLDGYTF. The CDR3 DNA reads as TGTGCCAGCAGCTTGGGGCCGGGGGACCCCTTGGATGGCTACACCTTC.